This TCR beta chain stems from a study of blood T cell repertoires in COVID-19. Trimming removed 4 bases from V and 6 bases from J, with 12 bases in between. The CDR3 extends over 13 amino acids. Germline CDR1 reads SEHNR; CDR2 reads FQNEAQ (reference sequence). Profiled with immunoSEQ multiplex PCR; TCRdb holds only in-frame clones, not every one. The sample contains under 300,000 clones, around 87% of which appear only once. The V gene is TRBV7-9, the J gene TRBJ1-1; no clear D. The sample consisted of peripheral blood. The source is a man between 18 and 35 years old with active or convalescent COVID-19. CDR3 in DNA: TGTGCCAGCAGCTCGGTGACGGAGGCTGAAGCTTTCTTT. It specifies CASSSVTEAEAFF.